Listed here are 14 T cell receptor beta chains from one sample, sequenced in a study of blood T cell repertoires in COVID-19 (dated by TCRdb to about 2020). Libraries were constructed by the immunoSEQ multiplex PCR assay. What TCRdb holds here is the immuneACCESS table cut down to in-frame rearrangements. Part of the clones is not present; checked against another copy, under half of the missing clones reflect an unresolved V gene, and the others are unexplained. For this sample the table gives around 190,000 clones, of which more than 70% were detected only once. The leading ten clones occupy about a sixth of the sample. Sequencing used peripheral blood. Receptors were obtained from a man aged 45 to 65 with COVID-19, enrolled during active disease.

The CDR3 loop reads CASVRTGLFANEQFF. DNA of the CDR3: TGTGCCAGCGTCCGGACAGGTCTCTTTGCGAATGAGCAGTTCTTC. The chain couples TRBV6-4 to TRBJ2-1, with 7 bases aligning to TRBD1. Per germline, CDR1 MRHNA and CDR2 SNTAGT. The CDR3 has 15 amino acids. V lost 8 bases to trimming and J lost 7 bases; unmatched junction nucleotides: 14.

The gene calls are TRBV7-8 and TRBJ1-1; TRBD1 matches 11 bases. This CDR3 has 17 amino acids. Per the germline V gene, CDR1 is SGHVS and CDR2 is FQNEAQ. With 5 bases clipped from V and 0 bases from J, the junction kept 8 bases outside the gene matches. The CDR3 DNA is TGTGCCAGCAGCCTTCGGGACAGGGGGGGCATGAACACTGAAGCTTTCTTT. This gives the protein CASSLRDRGGMNTEAFF. Full variable domain (rest looked up from reference TRBV7-8 and TRBJ1-1): GAGVSQSPRYKVAKRGQDVALRCDPISGHVSLFWYQQALGQGPEFLTYFQNEAQLDKSGLPSDRFFAERPEGSVSTLKIQRTQQEDSAVYLCASSLRDRGGMNTEAFFGQGTRLTVV.

The chain is built from TRBV7-2 and TRBJ1-1; 8 nucleotides agree with TRBD1. CDR1 SGHTA and CDR2 FQGNSA come from the germline V gene. The CDR3 has 14 amino acids. J gave up 3 bases and V 5 bases, and 5 bases lay outside the gene matches. The chain's CDR3 is CASSIRTGHTEAFF. The CDR3 DNA is TGTGCCAGCAGCATCAGGACAGGGCACACTGAAGCTTTCTTT.

The chain is built from TRBV24-1 and TRBJ2-3; 7 bases match TRBD1. J lost 4 bases, V lost 9 bases, and 12 bases had no gene match. The CDR3 totals 15 residues. The germline gives CDR1 KGHDR, CDR2 SFDVKD. Here the CDR3 DNA reads TGTGCCACCGGCCCGGGACAGAGTATGTCAGATACGCAGTATTTT. Its protein product is CATGPGQSMSDTQYF.

This rearrangement joins TRBV19 to TRBJ2-3; the D is unclear. Germline CDR1 LNHDA, CDR2 SQIVND (reference sequence). V was shortened by 10 bases and J by 4 bases, with 18 bases between the two germline ends. The CDR3 loop spans 14 amino acids. The CDR3 region is CATTANRLPDTQYF. For the CDR3, the DNA is TGTGCCACCACCGCCAACCGACTCCCAGATACGCAGTATTTT.

CDR3 in amino acids: CASSETTGQGAGYGYTF. The CDR3 nucleotides read TGTGCCAGCAGTGAAACTACGGGACAGGGGGCTGGCTATGGCTACACCTTC. This chain links TRBV6-1 with TRBJ1-2; 12 bases map to TRBD1. Germline V gene data show CDR1 as MNHNS and CDR2 as SASEGT. J was trimmed by 4 bases and V by 2 bases; bases with no gene match: 8. The CDR3 loop spans 17 amino acids.

The rearrangement links TRBV10-3 to TRBJ1-1; the match to TRBD1 covers 7 bases. J gave up 5 bases and V 8 bases, and 5 bases lay outside the gene matches. The CDR3 is 12 amino acids. Germline V gives CDR1 ENHRY, CDR2 SYGVKD. Here the CDR3 reads CAIQTGRTEAFF. The CDR3 DNA is TGTGCCATCCAGACAGGGCGGACTGAAGCTTTCTTT.

The chain is built from TRBV6-2 or TRBV6-3 and TRBJ2-1, with D perhaps matching TRBD1 (5 bases). The CDR3 sequence is 14 residues long. The V end lost 3 bases, the J end lost 1 base, and 7 bases lay between the germline ends. The germline V gene encodes CDR1 MNHEY and CDR2 SVGEGT. The CDR3 DNA reads TGTGCCAGCAGTTATCAGGGTTCCTACAATGAGCAGTTCTTC. Its protein product is CASSYQGSYNEQFF.

J is TRBJ1-5 and V is TRBV24-1; D may be TRBD1 (5 bases). The CDR3 has 13 residues. V lost 2 bases, J lost 9 bases, and 10 bases lay in between. Germline V CDR1 and CDR2: KGHDR, SFDVKD. CDR3 loop: CATSDSPGAPQHF. The CDR3 region has the DNA TGTGCCACCAGTGATTCCCCTGGGGCGCCCCAGCATTTT.

The chain links TRBV30 to TRBJ1-6; 8 bases fit TRBD1. Germline-derived CDR1 and CDR2 are GTSNPN and SVGIG (reference sequence). The ends lost 4 bases at V and 7 bases at J; junction bases unmatched: 9. The CDR3 is made up of 15 amino acids. Here the CDR3 reads CAWTSQGAYNSPLHF. The CDR3 DNA is TGTGCCTGGACCAGCCAGGGGGCTTACAATTCACCCCTCCACTTT.

This chain joins TRBV27 and TRBJ1-4; weak D call: TRBD1 (5 bases). The V and J ends lost 1 base and 7 bases respectively, with 10 bases between them. Germline V lookup: CDR1 MNHEY, CDR2 SMNVEV (reference sequence). CDR3 size: 14 residues. CDR3 residues: CASSLWGGGEKLFF. The CDR3 DNA reads as TGTGCCAGCAGTTTATGGGGCGGGGGTGAAAAACTGTTTTTT.

V usage is TRBV18 and J usage is TRBJ1-5, with 7 bases matching TRBD1. The junction had 2 bases not matched to a gene; V was cut back by 2 bases and J by 7 bases. CDR3 length equals 13 residues. Germline loops: CDR1 KGHSH, CDR2 LQKENI. The CDR3 DNA is TGTGCCAGCTCACCAGACAGGGAACAGCCCCAGCATTTT. Its translation: CASSPDREQPQHF.

This chain connects TRBV6-5 to TRBJ1-5; 8 nucleotides match TRBD1. The germline CDR1 and CDR2 sequences are MNHEY and SVGAGI. Trimming cost V 6 bases and J 7 bases; bases outside gene matches: 5. The CDR3 sequence is 13 residues long. CDR3 loop: CASRDREGQPQHF. Written as DNA, the CDR3 is TGTGCCAGCAGGGACAGGGAAGGCCAGCCCCAGCATTTT.

This clone has just one count. Other DNA sequences in this specimen translate into the identical CDR3. The rearrangement links TRBV6-1 to TRBJ2-5; unclear D gene. CDR1 and CDR2 (germline): MNHNS, SASEGT. The CDR3 is 13 amino acids. V lost 2 bases and J 2 bases, leaving 6 bases between the germline ends. This chain's CDR3 is CASSEFLQETQYF. DNA of the CDR3: TGTGCCAGCAGTGAATTCTTACAAGAGACCCAGTACTTC.